One T cell receptor (beta chain) is described in this entry. Its specificity is not known. The sample originates from a study of cytomegalovirus exposure and HLA in healthy donors. Across the study: Tens of millions of unique TCRs from HLA-typed donors made up an early data release.

Germline V lookup: CDR1 KGHSH, CDR2 LQKENI. The CDR3 is 13 residues long. V shed 8 bases, J shed 4 bases, and the junction held 5 bases outside the gene matches. General observations from the study: Segments of the TCR beta V type were, in most cases, productive about 87% or about 30% of the time in an earlier analysis. Certain sequence variants were highly shared and formed a cluster, and this cluster was likely a sequencing artifact. Researchers reported that a few CMV-associated chains were confirmed in vitro as CMV antigen-specific.

PCR was performed using 60 Vbeta and 13 Jbeta primers. Data came from immunoSEQ multiplex PCR; TCRdb stores just in-frame clones and leaves some out. The sample has fewer than 95,000 clones; 70% to 80% are singletons. The clonotype comes from a man aged 25 to 40 in good health and CMV-seronegative. Sequenced input: PBMCs. J is TRBJ1-1 and V is TRBV18; 9 nucleotides line up with TRBD1. CDR3 amino acids: CASAQGAVTEAFF. CDR3 DNA sequence: TGTGCCAGCGCACAGGGGGCGGTCACTGAAGCTTTCTTT.